This TCR beta chain was found in a study of cytomegalovirus exposure and HLA in healthy donors. Trimming stripped 2 bases from V and 2 bases from J, with 7 bases between. The CDR3 consists of 14 residues. Germline loops: CDR1 SNHLY, CDR2 FYNNEI. Details on this clone: No antigen is known for it.

Healthy bone marrow donors supplied every sample. Study-wide findings and caveats: About 87% or about 30% of the time was how often most TCR beta V segments were productive, according to an earlier analysis. The number of N-insertions in an Asian-associated ancestry cluster was reportedly below the 666-donor mean in a later analysis.

The PCR contained 60 Vbeta and 13 Jbeta primers. Assay: immunoSEQ multiplex PCR; the TCRdb copy retains only in-frame clones and omits some. Of about 110,000 clones listed, less than 85% were seen once; the top ten hold around 15%. The chain uses TRBV2 and TRBJ2-1; D uncertain. This TCR was sampled from a man younger than 40 in good health and CMV-seropositive. Sequencing was carried out using PBMCs. Written as DNA, the CDR3 is TGTGCCAGCAGTGAAATGCTAACCTACAATGAGCAGTTCTTC. Its translation: CASSEMLTYNEQFF.